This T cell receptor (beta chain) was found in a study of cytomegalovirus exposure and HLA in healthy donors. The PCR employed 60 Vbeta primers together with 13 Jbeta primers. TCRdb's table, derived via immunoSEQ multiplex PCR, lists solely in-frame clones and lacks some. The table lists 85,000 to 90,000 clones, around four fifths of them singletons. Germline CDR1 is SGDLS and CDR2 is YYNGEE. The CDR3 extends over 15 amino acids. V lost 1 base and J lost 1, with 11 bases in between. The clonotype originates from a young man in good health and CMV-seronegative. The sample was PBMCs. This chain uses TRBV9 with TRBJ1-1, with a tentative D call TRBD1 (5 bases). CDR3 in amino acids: CASSVIPQGNTEAFF. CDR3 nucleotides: TGTGCCAGCAGCGTAATCCCTCAGGGGAACACTGAAGCTTTCTTT.